This TCR beta chain comes out of a study of T cell changes during pregnancy in multiple sclerosis. To note about this clone: A junction boundary mismatches the germline segment, possibly from a read error.

Profiled with immunoSEQ multiplex PCR; TCRdb holds only in-frame clones, not every one. This sample has 90,000 or so clones; 90% to 95% occur once, and the top ten carry around 3.3%. The CDR3 length is 16 residues. Germline CDR1 SGHRS, CDR2 YFSETQ. This clonotype was obtained from a female donor in good health, serving as a control in a pregnancy study. Some clones in this sample may be carry-over from other donors' samples. The genes are TRBV5-1 and TRBJ2-2, with D possibly being TRBD1 (6 bases). The material sequenced was PBMCs, taken in the first trimester of pregnancy. The DNA for the CDR3 is TGCGCCACCAGCAGGGGCCTCTCTCCGAACACCGGGGAGCTGTTTTTT. Residues: CATSRGLSPNTGELFF.